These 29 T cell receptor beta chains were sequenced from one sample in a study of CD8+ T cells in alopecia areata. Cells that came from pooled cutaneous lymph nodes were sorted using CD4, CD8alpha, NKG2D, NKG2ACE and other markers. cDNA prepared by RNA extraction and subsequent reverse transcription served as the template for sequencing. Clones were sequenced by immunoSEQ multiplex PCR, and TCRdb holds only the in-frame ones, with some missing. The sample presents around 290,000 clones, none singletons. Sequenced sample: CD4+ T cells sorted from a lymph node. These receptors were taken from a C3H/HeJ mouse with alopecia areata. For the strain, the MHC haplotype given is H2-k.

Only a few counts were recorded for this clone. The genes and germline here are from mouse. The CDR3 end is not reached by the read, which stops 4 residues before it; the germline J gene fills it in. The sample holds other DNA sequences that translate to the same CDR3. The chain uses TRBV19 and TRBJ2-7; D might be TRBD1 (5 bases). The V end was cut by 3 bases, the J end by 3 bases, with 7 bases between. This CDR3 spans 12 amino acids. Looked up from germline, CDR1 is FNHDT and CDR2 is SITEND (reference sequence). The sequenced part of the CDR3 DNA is TGTGCCAGCAGTAAGGACATCTAT. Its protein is CASSKDIY. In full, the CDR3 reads CASSKDIYEQYF.

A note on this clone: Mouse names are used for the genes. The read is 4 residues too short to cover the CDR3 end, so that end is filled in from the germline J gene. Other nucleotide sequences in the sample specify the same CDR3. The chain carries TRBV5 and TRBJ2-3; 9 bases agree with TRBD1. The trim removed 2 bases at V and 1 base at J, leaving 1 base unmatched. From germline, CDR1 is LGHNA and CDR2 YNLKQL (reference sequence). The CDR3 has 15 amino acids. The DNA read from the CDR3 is TGTGCCAGCAGCCAACGACAGGGGGGTGCAGAA. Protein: CASSQRQGGAE. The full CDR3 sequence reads CASSQRQGGAETLYF.

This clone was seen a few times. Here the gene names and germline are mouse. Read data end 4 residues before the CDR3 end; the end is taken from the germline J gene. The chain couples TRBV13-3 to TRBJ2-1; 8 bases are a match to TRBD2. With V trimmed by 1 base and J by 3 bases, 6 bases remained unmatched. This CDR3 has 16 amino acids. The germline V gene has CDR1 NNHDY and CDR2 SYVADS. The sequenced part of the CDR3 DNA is TGTGCCAGCAGTGATTGGGGGGGGCGCGGCTATGCT. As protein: CASSDWGGRGYA. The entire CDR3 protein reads CASSDWGGRGYAEQFF.

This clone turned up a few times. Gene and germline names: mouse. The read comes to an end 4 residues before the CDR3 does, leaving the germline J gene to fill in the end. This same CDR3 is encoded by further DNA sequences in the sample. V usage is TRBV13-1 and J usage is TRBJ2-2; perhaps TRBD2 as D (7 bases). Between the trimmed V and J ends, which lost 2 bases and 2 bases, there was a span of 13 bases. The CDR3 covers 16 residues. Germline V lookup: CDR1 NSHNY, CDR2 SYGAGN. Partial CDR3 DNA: TGTGCCAGCAGTGAAGGGCTGGGGGCGAACACCGGG. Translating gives CASSEGLGANTG. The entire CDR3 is CASSEGLGANTGQLYF.

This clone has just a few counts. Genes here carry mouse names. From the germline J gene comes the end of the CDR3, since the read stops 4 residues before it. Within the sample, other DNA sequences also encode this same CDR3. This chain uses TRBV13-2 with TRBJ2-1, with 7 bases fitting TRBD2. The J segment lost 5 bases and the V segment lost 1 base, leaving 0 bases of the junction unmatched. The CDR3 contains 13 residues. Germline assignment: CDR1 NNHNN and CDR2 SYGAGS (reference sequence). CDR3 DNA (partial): TGTGCCAGCGGTGATTGGGGGGATGCT. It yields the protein CASGDWGDA. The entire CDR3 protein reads CASGDWGDAEQFF.

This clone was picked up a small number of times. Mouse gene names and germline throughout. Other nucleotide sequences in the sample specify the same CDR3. The CDR3 region is CASSQEGRSAETLYF. The covered CDR3 bases are TGTGCCAGCAGCCAAGAAGGCAGGAGTGCAGAA. The gene calls are TRBV5 and TRBJ2-3; no firm D call. The sequenced fragment ends 4 residues before the CDR3 boundary, so the rest is inferred from the germline J gene. This CDR3 comprises 15 residues. V lost 0 bases to trimming and J lost 0 bases, with 7 bases between them. Per the germline V gene, CDR1 is LGHNA and CDR2 is YNLKQL (reference sequence).

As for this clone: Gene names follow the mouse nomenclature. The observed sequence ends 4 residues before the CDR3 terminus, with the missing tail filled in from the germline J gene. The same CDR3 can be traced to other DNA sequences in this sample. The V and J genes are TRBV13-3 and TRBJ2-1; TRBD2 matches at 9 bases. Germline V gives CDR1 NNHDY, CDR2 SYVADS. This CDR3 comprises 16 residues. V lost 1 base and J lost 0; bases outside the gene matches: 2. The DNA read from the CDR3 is TGTGCCAGCAGTGATAGACTGGGGGATAACTATGCT. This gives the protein CASSDRLGDNYA. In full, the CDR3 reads CASSDRLGDNYAEQFF.

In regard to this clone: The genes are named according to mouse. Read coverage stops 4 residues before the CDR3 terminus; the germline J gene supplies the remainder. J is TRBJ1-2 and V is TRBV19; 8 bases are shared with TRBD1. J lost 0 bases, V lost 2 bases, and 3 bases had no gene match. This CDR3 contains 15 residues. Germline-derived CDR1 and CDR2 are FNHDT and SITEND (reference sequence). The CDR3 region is CASSILDRANSDYTF. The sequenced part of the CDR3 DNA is TGTGCCAGCAGTATCCTGGACAGGGCAAACTCC.

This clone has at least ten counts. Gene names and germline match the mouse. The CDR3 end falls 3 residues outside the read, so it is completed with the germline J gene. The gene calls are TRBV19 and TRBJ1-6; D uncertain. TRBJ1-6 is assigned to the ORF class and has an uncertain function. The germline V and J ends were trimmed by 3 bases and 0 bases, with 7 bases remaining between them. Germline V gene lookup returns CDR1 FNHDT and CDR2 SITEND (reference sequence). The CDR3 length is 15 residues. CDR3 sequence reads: CASSSADSYNSPLYF. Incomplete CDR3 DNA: TGTGCCAGCAGTAGCGCAGATTCCTATAATTCGCCC.

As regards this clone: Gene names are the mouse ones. The CDR3 bases that were read are TGTGCCAGCAGTTTTCCTGGGGCTAGTGCAGAA. Amino acid sequence: CASSFPGASAE. The CDR3, in full, reads CASSFPGASAETLYF. This chain links TRBV19 with TRBJ2-3; D might be TRBD2 (6 bases). The read terminates 4 residues before the CDR3 end, so the remaining end is supplied by the germline J gene. V lost 4 bases to trimming and J lost 0 bases, with 12 bases between them. This CDR3 has 15 amino acids. Germline V gives CDR1 FNHDT, CDR2 SITEND (reference sequence).

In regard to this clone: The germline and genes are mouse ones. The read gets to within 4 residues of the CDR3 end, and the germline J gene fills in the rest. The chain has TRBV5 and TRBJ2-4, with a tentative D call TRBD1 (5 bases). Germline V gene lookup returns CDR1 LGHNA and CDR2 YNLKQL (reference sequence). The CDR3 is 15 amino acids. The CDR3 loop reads CASSQDGPQGNTLYF. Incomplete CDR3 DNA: TGTGCCAGCAGCCAAGATGGCCCCCAGGGTAAC.

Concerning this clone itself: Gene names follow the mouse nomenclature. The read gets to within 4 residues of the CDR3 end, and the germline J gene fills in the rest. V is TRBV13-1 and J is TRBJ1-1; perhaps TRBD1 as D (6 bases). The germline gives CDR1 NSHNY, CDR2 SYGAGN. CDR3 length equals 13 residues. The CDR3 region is CASSAPGTKEVFF. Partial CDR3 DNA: TGTGCCAGCAGTGCCCCCGGGACAAAA.

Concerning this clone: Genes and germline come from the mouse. CDR3 residues: CTCSAGHRAEQFF. The sequenced CDR3 bases are TGCACCTGCAGTGCAGGCCACAGGGCT. The chain employs TRBV1 and TRBJ2-1; D might be TRBD1 (5 bases). The CDR3 is cut off 4 residues early in the read; its end comes from the germline J gene. Looked up from germline, CDR1 is NSQYPW and CDR2 is LRSPGD (reference sequence). This CDR3 contains 13 residues.

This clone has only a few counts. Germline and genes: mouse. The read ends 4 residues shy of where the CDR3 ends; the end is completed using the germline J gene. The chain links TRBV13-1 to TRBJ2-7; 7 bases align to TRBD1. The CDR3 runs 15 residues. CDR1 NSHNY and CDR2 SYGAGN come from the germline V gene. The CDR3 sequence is CASSDPSGTEYEQYF. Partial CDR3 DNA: TGTGCCAGCAGTGATCCCTCCGGGACAGAATAT.

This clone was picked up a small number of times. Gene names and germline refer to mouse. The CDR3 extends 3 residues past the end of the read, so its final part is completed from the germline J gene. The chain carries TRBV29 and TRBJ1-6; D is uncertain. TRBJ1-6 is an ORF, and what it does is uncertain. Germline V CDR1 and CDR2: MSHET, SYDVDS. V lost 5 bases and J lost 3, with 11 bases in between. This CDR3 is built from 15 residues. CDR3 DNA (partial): TGTGCTAGCAGTCCCCTAGGGTACTATAATTCGCCC. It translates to CASSPLGYYNSP. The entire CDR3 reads CASSPLGYYNSPLYF.

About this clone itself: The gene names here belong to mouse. CDR3 protein: CASSDYPPRDSQDTQYF. The sequenced part of the CDR3 DNA is TGTGCCAGCAGTGATTACCCACCTAGGGACAGTCAAGAC. The rearrangement joins TRBV19 to TRBJ2-5, with 7 positions matching TRBD1. Read data end 4 residues before the CDR3 end; the end is taken from the germline J gene. Trimming removed 4 bases from V and 3 bases from J; junction bases left unmatched: 14. Germline CDR1 and CDR2: FNHDT and SITEND (reference sequence). CDR3 size: 17 residues.

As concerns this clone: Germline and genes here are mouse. The DNA read from the CDR3 is TGTGCTAGCAGTAGAGATGGGGGACAGGGGGCTGCT. Translation: CASSRDGGQGAA. In full, the CDR3 is CASSRDGGQGAAEQFF. V and J are TRBV17 and TRBJ2-1; the match to TRBD1 covers 12 bases. Coverage ceases 4 residues before the CDR3 finishes, and the germline J gene fills in the end. The CDR3 runs to 16 residues. Per the germline V gene, CDR1 is MNHDT and CDR2 is YYDKIL. With V trimmed by 0 bases and J by 6 bases, 3 bases remained unmatched.

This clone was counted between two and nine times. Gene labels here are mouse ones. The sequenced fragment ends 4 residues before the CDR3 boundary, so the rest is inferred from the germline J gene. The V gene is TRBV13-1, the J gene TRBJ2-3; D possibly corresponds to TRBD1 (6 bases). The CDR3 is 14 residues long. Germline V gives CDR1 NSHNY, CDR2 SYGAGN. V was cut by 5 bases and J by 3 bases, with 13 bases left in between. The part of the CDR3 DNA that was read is TGTGCCAGCAGAGAGATAGGGACAGCAGAA. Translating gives CASREIGTAE. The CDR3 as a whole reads CASREIGTAETLYF.

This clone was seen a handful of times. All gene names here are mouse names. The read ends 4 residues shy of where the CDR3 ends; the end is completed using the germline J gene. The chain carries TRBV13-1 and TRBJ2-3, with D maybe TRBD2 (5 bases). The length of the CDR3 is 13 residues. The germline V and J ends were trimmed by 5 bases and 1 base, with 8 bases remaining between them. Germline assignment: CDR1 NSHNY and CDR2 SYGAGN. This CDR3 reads CASRMTGAETLYF. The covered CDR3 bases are TGTGCCAGCAGGATGACTGGTGCAGAA.

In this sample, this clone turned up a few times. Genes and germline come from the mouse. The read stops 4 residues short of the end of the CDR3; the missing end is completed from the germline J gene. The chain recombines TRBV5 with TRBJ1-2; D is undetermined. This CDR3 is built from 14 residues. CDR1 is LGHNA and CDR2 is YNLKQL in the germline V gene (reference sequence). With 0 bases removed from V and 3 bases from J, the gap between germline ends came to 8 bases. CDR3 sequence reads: CASSQEPLDSDYTF. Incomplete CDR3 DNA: TGTGCCAGCAGCCAAGAACCCTTGGACTCC.

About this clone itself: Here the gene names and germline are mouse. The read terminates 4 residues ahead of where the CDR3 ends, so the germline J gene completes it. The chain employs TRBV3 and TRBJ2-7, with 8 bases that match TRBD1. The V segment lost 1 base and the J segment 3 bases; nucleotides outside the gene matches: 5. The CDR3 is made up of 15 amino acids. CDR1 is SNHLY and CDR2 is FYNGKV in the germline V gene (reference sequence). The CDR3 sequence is CASSLVAGQDYEQYF. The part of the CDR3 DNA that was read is TGTGCCAGCAGCTTAGTGGCGGGACAGGACTAT.

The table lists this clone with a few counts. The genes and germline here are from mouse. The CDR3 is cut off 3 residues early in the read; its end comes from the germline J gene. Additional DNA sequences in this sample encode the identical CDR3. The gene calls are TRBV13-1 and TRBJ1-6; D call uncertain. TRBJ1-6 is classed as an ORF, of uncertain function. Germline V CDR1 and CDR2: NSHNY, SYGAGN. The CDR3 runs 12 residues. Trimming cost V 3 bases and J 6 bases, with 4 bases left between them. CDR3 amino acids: CASSVGNSPLYF. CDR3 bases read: TGTGCCAGCAGTGTAGGTAATTCGCCC.

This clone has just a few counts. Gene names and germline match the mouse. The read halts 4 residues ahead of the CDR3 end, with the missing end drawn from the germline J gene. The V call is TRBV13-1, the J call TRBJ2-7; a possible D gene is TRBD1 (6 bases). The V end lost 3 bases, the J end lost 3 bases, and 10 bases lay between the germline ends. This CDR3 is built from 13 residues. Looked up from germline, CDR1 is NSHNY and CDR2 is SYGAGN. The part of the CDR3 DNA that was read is TGTGCCAGCAGTGGGGGACACAACTAT. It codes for CASSGGHNY. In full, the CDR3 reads CASSGGHNYEQYF.

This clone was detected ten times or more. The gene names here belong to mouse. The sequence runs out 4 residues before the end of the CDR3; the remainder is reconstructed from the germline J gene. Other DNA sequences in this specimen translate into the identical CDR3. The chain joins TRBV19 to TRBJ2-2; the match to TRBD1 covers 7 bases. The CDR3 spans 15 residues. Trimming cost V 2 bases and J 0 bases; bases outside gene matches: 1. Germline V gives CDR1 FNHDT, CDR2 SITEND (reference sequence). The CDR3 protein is CASSIGTANTGQLYF. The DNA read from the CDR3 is TGTGCCAGCAGTATCGGGACAGCAAACACCGGG.

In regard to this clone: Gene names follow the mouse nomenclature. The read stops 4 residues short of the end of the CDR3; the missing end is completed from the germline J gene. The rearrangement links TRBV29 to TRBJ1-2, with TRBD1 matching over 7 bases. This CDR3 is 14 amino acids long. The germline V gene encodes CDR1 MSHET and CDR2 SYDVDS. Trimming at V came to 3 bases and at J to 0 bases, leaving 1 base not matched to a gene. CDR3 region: CASSFGTANSDYTF. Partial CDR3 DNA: TGTGCTAGCAGTTTCGGGACAGCAAACTCC.

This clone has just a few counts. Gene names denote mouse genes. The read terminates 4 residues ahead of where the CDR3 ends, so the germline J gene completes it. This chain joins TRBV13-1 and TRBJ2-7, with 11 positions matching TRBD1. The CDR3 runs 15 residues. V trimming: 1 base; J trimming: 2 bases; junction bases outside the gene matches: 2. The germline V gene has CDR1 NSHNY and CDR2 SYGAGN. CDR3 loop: CASSDKGQGAYEQYF. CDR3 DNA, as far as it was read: TGTGCCAGCAGTGATAAGGGACAGGGGGCCTAT.

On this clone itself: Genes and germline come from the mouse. CDR3 sequence reads: CAWGSGLGGNTGQLYF. Partial CDR3 DNA: TGTGCCTGGGGTTCGGGACTGGGGGGCAACACCGGG. The V call is TRBV31, the J call TRBJ2-2, with 12 bases that match TRBD2. The CDR3 end falls 4 residues outside the read, so it is completed with the germline J gene. The CDR3 sequence is 16 residues long. V was clipped by 5 bases and J by 2 bases; unmatched bases: 6. Germline lookup yields CDR1 GKSSPN and CDR2 SITVG.

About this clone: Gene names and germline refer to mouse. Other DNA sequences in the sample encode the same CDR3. The sequenced CDR3 bases are TGTGCCAGCAGCCAGTAT. It is translated as CASSQY. The whole CDR3 reads CASSQYEQYF. V is TRBV19 and J is TRBJ2-7; no firm D call. From the germline J gene comes the end of the CDR3, since the read stops 4 residues before it. Germline-derived CDR1 and CDR2 are FNHDT and SITEND (reference sequence). CDR3 length: 10 amino acids. Variable domain in full (rest from reference TRBV19 and TRBJ2-7): GGIITQTPKFLIGQEGQKLTLKCQQNFNHDTMYWYRQDSGKGLRLIYYSITENDLQKGDLSEGYDASREKKSSFSLTVTSAQKNEMAVFLCASSQYEQYFGPGTRLTVL.

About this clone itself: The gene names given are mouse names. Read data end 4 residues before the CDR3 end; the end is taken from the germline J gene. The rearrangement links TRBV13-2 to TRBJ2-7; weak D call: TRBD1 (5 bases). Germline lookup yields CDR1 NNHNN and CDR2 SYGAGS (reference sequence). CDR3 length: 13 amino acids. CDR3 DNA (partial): TGTGCCAGCGGTGATGTTGACAGATAT. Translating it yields CASGDVDRY. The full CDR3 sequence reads CASGDVDRYEQYF.